These 27 T cell receptor beta chains were sequenced from one sample in a study of monozygotic twins with cystic fibrosis. The table came from immunoSEQ multiplex PCR; TCRdb's copy has only in-frame clones and leaves some out. The data contain 30,000 to 40,000 clones, around 66% of them singletons. The sample consisted of blood. Every receptor here comes from a girl between 10 and 17 years old with cystic fibrosis.

The CDR3 protein is CASSLGDTNQETQYF. In DNA form, the CDR3 reads TGTGCCAGCAGCTTGGGAGACACGAACCAAGAGACCCAGTACTTC. The chain joins TRBV5-4 to TRBJ2-5; D is ambiguous. The CDR3 runs 15 residues. Germline V gene sequence: CDR1 SGHNT, CDR2 YYREEE (reference sequence). Trimming pared 0 bases from V and 0 bases from J, leaving 9 bases between.

This clone was found a few times. The chain is built from TRBV4-2 and TRBJ1-4; TRBD1 might be the D (6 bases). Deletions cut 0 bases from V and 13 bases from J, with 18 bases between. The CDR3 contains 15 residues. Germline V gene sequence: CDR1 LGHNA, CDR2 YNFKEQ. The CDR3 DNA sequence: TGTGCCAGCAGCCAAGACGGCCAGGGGTGGTTGGGACTGTTTTTT. Translated: CASSQDGQGWLGLFF.

The chain employs TRBV9 and TRBJ1-1; 9 bases fit TRBD1. CDR1 SGDLS and CDR2 YYNGEE come from the germline V gene. The CDR3 runs 11 residues. V was pared by 3 bases and J by 11 bases, with 2 bases of the junction left unmatched. In DNA form, the CDR3 reads TGTGCCAGCAGCGGGACAGGGGAGGCTTTCTTT. Amino acid sequence: CASSGTGEAFF.

The V gene is TRBV5-4, the J gene TRBJ2-1; 8 bases align to TRBD1. The CDR3 sequence is 14 residues long. After removal of 4 bases from V and 2 bases from J, the junction contained 2 bases not matched to a gene. CDR1 and CDR2 (germline): SGHNT, YYREEE (reference sequence). The CDR3 protein is CASSAGQAYNEQFF. The DNA of the CDR3 is TGTGCCAGCAGCGCGGGACAGGCCTACAATGAGCAGTTCTTC.

In this sample, this clone turned up a few times. The J gene is TRBJ2-7, the V gene TRBV4-3, with 8 bases matching TRBD2. CDR3 length: 15 residues. Germline CDR1 LGHNA, CDR2 YSLEER. With V trimmed by 3 bases and J by 0 bases, 4 bases remained unmatched. CDR3 amino acids: CASSHSREASYEQYF. The CDR3 coding sequence is TGCGCCAGCAGCCATTCGCGGGAGGCCTCCTACGAGCAGTACTTC.

The rearrangement uses TRBV15 and TRBJ2-7, with TRBD1 matching 7 bases. Looked up from germline, CDR1 is LNHNV and CDR2 is YYDKDF (reference sequence). Trimming removed 8 bases from V and 2 bases from J; junction bases left unmatched: 9. The CDR3 consists of 14 residues. The CDR3 DNA reads TGTGCCACCTTCCGTCCGGGACAGACCTACGAGCAGTACGTC. This sequence encodes CATFRPGQTYEQYV.

The genes are TRBV29-1 and TRBJ1-5; a weak D match, TRBD1 (5 bases). The CDR3 has 13 residues. Trimming took off 2 bases at V and 6 bases at J, with 11 bases between the two ends. Germline values: CDR1 SQVTM, CDR2 ANQGSEA. This CDR3 reads CSVERPRGQPQHF. The CDR3 DNA follows: TGCAGCGTTGAACGCCCTAGGGGTCAGCCCCAGCATTTT.

This chain connects TRBV6-5 to TRBJ1-2; D unresolved. The CDR3 loop spans 16 amino acids. Looked up from germline, CDR1 is MNHEY and CDR2 is SVGAGI. V shed 0 bases and J shed 1 base, with 12 bases lying between them. The CDR3 DNA is TGTGCCAGCAGTTACTCTCCCATGGGAGGTAACTATGGCTACACCTTC. Encoded protein: CASSYSPMGGNYGYTF.

This clone appeared a few times. The V gene is TRBV11-2, the J gene TRBJ2-7, with a tentative D call TRBD1 (6 bases). There are 13 residues in the CDR3. Between the trimmed V and J ends, which lost 1 base and 3 bases, there was a span of 7 bases. The germline V gene has CDR1 SGHAT and CDR2 FQNNGV. This chain's CDR3 is CASSLAQGYEQYV. The CDR3, as DNA: TGTGCCAGCAGCTTAGCACAGGGCTACGAGCAGTACGTC.

The CDR3 spells CASSPYRNYEQYV. CDR3 coding DNA: TGTGCCAGCTCACCATACAGAAACTACGAGCAGTACGTC. This chain connects TRBV18 to TRBJ2-7; D is ambiguous. The V gene lost 2 bases and the J gene lost 3 bases, with 8 bases spanning the gap. CDR1 and CDR2 (germline): KGHSH, LQKENI. This CDR3 has 13 amino acids.

This chain links TRBV7-2 with TRBJ2-3, with TRBD2 matching 11 bases. The J segment lost 4 bases and the V segment lost 5 bases, leaving 2 bases of the junction unmatched. This CDR3 contains 14 residues. CDR1 is SGHTA, CDR2 FQGNSA, per germline. CDR3 DNA: TGTGCCAGCAGCGTTAGCGGGAGGGCAGATACGCAGTATTTT. It specifies CASSVSGRADTQYF.

V gene TRBV4-1 combines with J gene TRBJ1-2; no firm D call. Between the trimmed V and J ends, which lost 0 bases and 6 bases, there was a span of 23 bases. Looked up from germline, CDR1 is MGHRA and CDR2 is YSYEKL. This CDR3 is 18 amino acids long. The chain's CDR3 is CASSQDLATLSLKHGYTF. In DNA form, the CDR3 reads TGCGCCAGCAGCCAAGATTTGGCAACTCTTTCCCTAAAACATGGCTACACCTTC.

This clone was seen once. The CDR3 region is CASSVMTGEYGYTF. CDR3 coding DNA: TGTGCCAGCAGTGTAATGACAGGGGAGTATGGCTACACCTTC. The chain combines TRBV6-1 with TRBJ1-2; TRBD1 aligns across 8 bases. The CDR3 has 14 amino acids. V lost 4 bases and J lost 5; bases outside the gene matches: 6. Germline loops: CDR1 MNHNS, CDR2 SASEGT.

The chain employs TRBV5-1 and TRBJ2-1; 11 nucleotides align to TRBD2. The CDR3 covers 17 residues. Germline V gene lookup returns CDR1 SGHRS and CDR2 YFSETQ. V gave up 0 bases and J gave up 6 bases; unmatched junction bases: 8. The CDR3 region is CASSLESGLAGGNEQFF. DNA of the CDR3: TGCGCCAGCAGCTTGGAGTCGGGGCTAGCGGGAGGCAATGAGCAGTTCTTC.

The chain carries TRBV5-1 and TRBJ2-1; 7 bases align to TRBD2. The germline V gene encodes CDR1 SGHRS and CDR2 YFSETQ. V was clipped by 4 bases and J by 2 bases; unmatched bases: 6. The CDR3 is 15 amino acids. This chain's CDR3 is CASSPGGSPYNEQFF. DNA for the CDR3: TGCGCCAGCAGCCCCGGGGGGAGTCCCTACAATGAGCAGTTCTTC.

The rearrangement links TRBV13 to TRBJ2-7; the D call may be TRBD1 or TRBD2 (6 bases each). The ends were cut back, 2 bases at V and 2 bases at J, with 13 bases in the middle. Germline lookup yields CDR1 PRHDT and CDR2 FYEKMQ (reference sequence). The CDR3 has 15 residues. The CDR3 sequence is CASSLRGAPAYEQYV. The CDR3 DNA reads as TGTGCCAGCAGCTTAAGGGGGGCACCAGCCTACGAGCAGTACGTC.

This clone was detected only a few times. Its ends do not fully match the called genes, so a read error is possible. V gene TRBV19 combines with J gene TRBJ1-5, with TRBD1 identical over 11 bases. The V gene's germline CDR1 is LNHDA and CDR2 SQIVND (reference sequence). The CDR3 is made up of 15 amino acids. CDR3 amino acids: CASSAWTGGNQPQHF. The CDR3 nucleotides are TGTGCCAGTAGTGCCTGGACAGGGGGCAACCAGCCCCAGCATTTT.

In this sample, this clone turned up a few times. V and J are TRBV6-5 and TRBJ1-2, with a weak D call TRBD1 (5 bases). This CDR3 comprises 13 residues. Germline V gives CDR1 MNHEY, CDR2 SVGAGI. Trimming removed 6 bases at V and 7 bases at J, with 15 bases between. The CDR3 sequence is CASSKKGRGGYTF. CDR3 in DNA: TGTGCCAGCAGCAAAAAGGGACGGGGTGGCTACACCTTC.

This clone appeared a single time. The chain links TRBV5-1 to TRBJ2-1, with TRBD2 matching over 10 bases. After removal of 5 bases from V and 5 bases from J, the junction contained 13 bases not matched to a gene. The germline V gene encodes CDR1 SGHRS and CDR2 YFSETQ. The CDR3 has 17 amino acids. The CDR3: CASSPQGSGRANNEQFF. CDR3 nucleotides: TGCGCCAGCAGTCCCCAAGGAAGCGGGAGGGCCAACAATGAGCAGTTCTTC.

This chain joins TRBV2 and TRBJ2-7; TRBD2 aligns across 15 bases. The ends lost 6 bases at V and 4 bases at J; junction bases unmatched: 13. The CDR3 spans 18 residues. Germline V CDR1 and CDR2: SNHLY, FYNNEI. The CDR3 sequence: CASRDLGTSGRNRYEQYF. The CDR3 DNA reads TGTGCCAGCAGAGACTTGGGGACTAGCGGGAGGAATAGGTACGAGCAGTACTTC.

This clone was picked up a small number of times. The CDR3 spells CASSLDRDRDEAFF. The CDR3 DNA sequence: TGTGCCAGCAGCTTAGACCGCGACAGGGATGAAGCTTTCTTT. The V and J genes are TRBV11-2 and TRBJ1-1; TRBD1 aligns across 7 bases. Trimming removed 0 bases from V and 7 bases from J; junction bases left unmatched: 5. CDR1 is SGHAT and CDR2 is FQNNGV in the germline V gene. This CDR3 is 14 amino acids long.

The chain couples TRBV4-3 to TRBJ1-5, with a weak D call TRBD1 (6 bases). The CDR3 totals 15 residues. V was clipped by 3 bases and J by 2 bases, with 11 bases between them. Germline CDR1 LGHNA, CDR2 YSLEER. The chain's CDR3 is CASSQGAGGNQPQHF. DNA of the CDR3: TGCGCCAGCAGCCAGGGGGCGGGGGGCAATCAGCCCCAGCATTTT.

V is TRBV6-1 and J is TRBJ1-2, with D possibly matching TRBD1 (5 bases). With 1 base removed from V and 8 bases from J, the gap between germline ends came to 14 bases. Germline V lookup: CDR1 MNHNS, CDR2 SASEGT. The CDR3 runs to 14 residues. The DNA of the CDR3 is TGTGCCAGCAGTGAAGTTCCCCGGGGGGACGGCTACACCTTC. This codes for CASSEVPRGDGYTF.

DNA of the CDR3: TGCGCCAGCAGTGCCGAGGTGAACACTGAAGCTTTCTTT. This encodes CASSAEVNTEAFF. This rearrangement joins TRBV10-1 to TRBJ1-1; D ambiguous. The CDR3 runs 13 residues. V was clipped by 4 bases and J by 0 bases, with 6 bases between them. Germline V gene data show CDR1 as WNHNN and CDR2 as SYGVQD (reference sequence).

V and J are TRBV29-1 and TRBJ1-1, with unresolved D. The CDR3 runs 15 residues. V lost 1 base to trimming and J lost 0 bases, with 12 bases between them. Germline V lookup: CDR1 SQVTM, CDR2 ANQGSEA. The CDR3 DNA reads as TGCAGCGTTGAAGTCCCGGCGATCATGAACACTGAAGCTTTCTTT. Translation gives CSVEVPAIMNTEAFF.

This clone was counted a single time. This chain joins TRBV25-1 and TRBJ2-1, with D perhaps given as TRBD1 or TRBD2 (5 bases each). The V end lost 3 bases, the J end lost 5 bases, and 11 bases lay between the germline ends. The CDR3 runs to 14 residues. Germline V gene data show CDR1 as MGHDK and CDR2 as SYGVNS. CDR3 residues: CASSDLGTDNEQFF. CDR3 in DNA: TGTGCCAGCAGTGATCTGGGGACGGACAATGAGCAGTTCTTC.

The V call is TRBV20-1, the J call TRBJ2-5, with unresolved D. The germline gives CDR1 DFQATT, CDR2 SNEGSKA (reference sequence). This CDR3 has 11 residues. V was clipped by 3 bases and J by 1 base, with 3 bases between them. The CDR3, as DNA: TGCAGTGCTAGCGTCCAAGAGACCCAGTACTTC. It yields the protein CSASVQETQYF.